Listed below are T cell receptor beta chains from one sample, sequenced in a study of shared clonotypes between healthy human individuals. The assay was immunoSEQ multiplex PCR, and TCRdb's table has in-frame clones only and misses some. The sample consists of around 1 million clones, more than 75% of them appearing once. The specimen was memory CD4+ T cells sorted from blood. The origin of the receptors is a man in his late teens or twenties in good health. The CDR3 runs from the conserved cysteine through the conserved F or W. The D gene is left open where the match is weak. Clone size is stated in some rows and not others, as once, few, many or a class when expanded.

TRBV4-2	NA	NA	TRBJ1-2	CASSQGRSHYGYTF	TGTGCCAGCAGCCAAGGACGCAGTCACTATGGCTACACCTTC
TRBV7-2	NA	TRBD1	TRBJ1-4	CASSRDSWEKLFF	TGTGCCAGCAGCCGGGACAGCTGGGAAAAACTGTTTTTT
TRBV5-6	NA	TRBD1	TRBJ1-5	CASSLNRGLVRQPQHF	TGTGCCAGCAGCTTGAACAGGGGGCTAGTGCGTCAGCCCCAGCATTTT
TRBV6-5	NA	NA	TRBJ2-1	CASSAYNNEQFF	TGTGCCAGCAGTGCCTACAACAATGAGCAGTTCTTC
TRBV29-1	NA	TRBD1	TRBJ2-5	CHAGTGSSAKETQYF	TGCCACGCGGGGACAGGGAGCTCCGCTAAGGAGACCCAGTACTTC
TRBV10-3	NA	NA	TRBJ1-6	CAISGTGQNSPLHF	TGTGCCATCAGTGGAACAGGGCAGAATTCACCCCTCCACTTT
TRBV28	NA	NA	TRBJ2-1	CASSWYYLEDYNEQFF	TGTGCCAGCAGTTGGTATTATCTAGAGGATTACAATGAGCAGTTCTTC
TRBV6-1	NA	NA	TRBJ2-7	CASSSSGWRYEQYF	TGTGCCAGCAGTTCTTCAGGGTGGAGGTACGAGCAGTACTTC
TRBV19	few	NA	TRBJ2-1	CASSYQTGRNEQFF	TGTGCCAGTAGTTATCAGACAGGTCGCAATGAGCAGTTCTTC
TRBV2	NA	NA	TRBJ2-5	CASSEGTVEYF	TGTGCCAGCAGTGAAGGGACAGTGGAGTACTTC
TRBV5-1	NA	NA	TRBJ2-5	CASRHAQGNSVETQYF	TGCGCCAGCAGACATGCCCAGGGCAACTCCGTGGAGACCCAGTACTTC
TRBV4-3	NA	NA	TRBJ1-2	CASSQAGDRGYGYTF	TGCGCCAGCAGCCAAGCGGGCGACAGAGGCTATGGCTACACCTTC
TRBV5-6	NA	NA	TRBJ2-4	CASSFSGAKNIQYF	TGTGCCAGCAGCTTTTCCGGAGCCAAAAACATTCAGTACTTC
TRBV30	many	NA	TRBJ1-5	CAYSTGKGNSNQPQHF	TGTGCCTATTCAACAGGGAAAGGGAATAGCAATCAGCCCCAGCATTTT
TRBV19	NA	NA	TRBJ1-1	CASSIGGVFTEAFF	TGTGCCAGTAGTATAGGCGGAGTATTTACTGAAGCTTTCTTT
TRBV5-1	NA	TRBD2	TRBJ2-3	CASSTGGRRDTQYF	TGCGCCAGCAGCACGGGAGGGCGTAGAGATACGCAGTATTTT
TRBV25-1	many	NA	TRBJ1-6	CASSELGLNSPLHF	TGTGCCAGCAGTGAATTAGGGCTTAATTCACCCCTCCACTTT
TRBV10-3	NA	TRBD1	TRBJ1-1	CAISGRTGPTEAFF	TGTGCCATCAGTGGACGGACAGGCCCCACTGAAGCTTTCTTT
TRBV28	NA	NA	TRBJ2-1	CASSYSRDEQFF	TGTGCCAGCAGTTACTCCAGAGATGAGCAGTTCTTC
TRBV25-1	few	NA	TRBJ1-1	CASSRGLEAFF	TGTGCCAGCAGCCGGGGACTTGAAGCTTTCTTT
TRBV2	NA	NA	TRBJ2-3	CASSASLHTDTQYF	TGTGCCAGCAGTGCTAGCCTACACACAGATACGCAGTATTTT
TRBV19	once	NA	TRBJ1-6	CASSASIQGALHF	TGTGCCAGTAGTGCCTCAATACAGGGTGCCCTCCACTTT
TRBV9	NA	NA	TRBJ2-5	CASSPGMLASQETQYF	TGTGCCAGCAGCCCAGGGATGTTGGCTAGCCAAGAGACCCAGTACTTC
TRBV20-1	NA	NA	TRBJ1-1	CSAPVSERAFF	TGCAGTGCCCCGGTGAGTGAGAGGGCTTTCTTT
TRBV5-4	NA	TRBD2	TRBJ2-2	CASSLGTSFGELFF	TGTGCCAGCAGCCTCGGGACTAGTTTCGGGGAGCTGTTTTTT
TRBV28	NA	NA	TRBJ2-7	CASSSRPGGGGEQYF	TGTGCCAGCAGTTCCAGGCCAGGGGGAGGTGGGGAGCAGTACTTC
TRBV4-1	many	NA	TRBJ2-3	CASSQTLDPDTQYF	TGCGCCAGCAGCCAAACGCTAGACCCAGATACGCAGTATTTT
TRBV6-5	once	NA	TRBJ1-6	CASSYRGGDYNSPLHF	TGTGCCAGCAGTTATCGCGGCGGAGACTATAATTCACCCCTCCACTTT
TRBV20-1	few	NA	TRBJ2-5	CSAREVETQYF	TGCAGTGCTAGAGAGGTTGAGACCCAGTACTTC
TRBV11-3	NA	TRBD2	TRBJ2-1	CASSLSGGYNEQFF	TGTGCCAGCAGCTTAAGCGGGGGTTACAATGAGCAGTTCTTC
TRBV28	NA	NA	TRBJ1-2	CASSPTWEGGYTF	TGTGCCAGCAGCCCTACTTGGGAGGGTGGCTACACCTTC
TRBV29-1	NA	TRBD2	TRBJ2-6	CSVTSGASSGANVLTF	TGCAGCGTGACTAGCGGGGCGAGCTCTGGGGCCAACGTCCTGACTTTC
TRBV6-5	NA	TRBD1	TRBJ1-4	CASSYRTGEKLFF	TGTGCCAGCAGTTACCGGACAGGAGAAAAACTGTTTTTT
TRBV28	NA	NA	TRBJ1-3	CASSDLGSPAGNTIYF	TGTGCCAGCAGTGACCTGGGCAGTCCAGCTGGAAACACCATATATTTT
TRBV11-2	NA	NA	TRBJ1-3	CASSLVGGGNTIYF	TGTGCCAGCAGCCTCGTTGGGGGTGGAAACACCATATATTTT
TRBV7-9	NA	NA	TRBJ2-6	CASSLVAPVSGANVLTF	TGTGCCAGCAGCTTAGTCGCACCAGTCTCTGGGGCCAACGTCCTGACTTTC
TRBV10-3	NA	TRBD1	TRBJ2-7	CAISESDRRYEQYF	TGTGCCATCAGTGAGTCGGACAGGCGCTACGAGCAGTACTTC
TRBV29-1	NA	NA	TRBJ2-7	CSVALDILIGEQYF	TGCAGCGTTGCGTTGGACATATTAATAGGCGAGCAGTACTTC
TRBV5-6	few	NA	TRBJ1-5	CASSLDRDSGPQHF	TGTGCCAGCAGCTTGGACAGAGACTCCGGGCCCCAGCATTTT